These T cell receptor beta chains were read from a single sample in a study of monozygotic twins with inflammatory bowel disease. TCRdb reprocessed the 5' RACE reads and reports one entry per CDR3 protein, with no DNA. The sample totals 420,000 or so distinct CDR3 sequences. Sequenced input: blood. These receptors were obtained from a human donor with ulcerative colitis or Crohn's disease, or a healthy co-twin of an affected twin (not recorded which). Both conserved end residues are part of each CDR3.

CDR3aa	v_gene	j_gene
CASSPGQGTVGYTF	TRBV3-1	TRBJ1-2
CSARALSLRGEAFF	TRBV20-1	TRBJ1-1
CASSGGSGGIDTQYF	TRBV5-1	TRBJ2-3
CASGRSSGRADEQFF	TRBV12-5	TRBJ2-1
CASSYYPSRGRQPQHF	TRBV6-7	TRBJ1-5
CASSQDKNYQPQHF	TRBV6-2/TRBV6-3	TRBJ1-5
CASRPYGGTGVYEQYF	TRBV6-2/TRBV6-3	TRBJ2-7
CASSARPGRDAYNEQFF	TRBV27	TRBJ2-1
CSARSGGAETQYF	TRBV20-1	TRBJ2-5
CASSTGQGANEKLFF	TRBV5-1	TRBJ1-4
CSARPSGRAMNTQYF	TRBV20-1	TRBJ2-3
CASSQERLAGVYEQFF	TRBV14	TRBJ2-1
CASSVRQGAGEQYF	TRBV9	TRBJ2-7
CSGGAGPPGELFF	TRBV29-1	TRBJ2-2
CASSPKLAGGPTEQFF	TRBV5-1	TRBJ2-1
CSARIPLAGHEQFF	TRBV20-1	TRBJ2-1
CASSWGLAGGYEQFF	TRBV7-2	TRBJ2-1
CASSAFTLAGTEQFF	TRBV9	TRBJ2-1
CASSESGISAKNIQYF	TRBV6-1	TRBJ2-4
CASSLRGGRGNTIYF	TRBV7-8	TRBJ1-3
CSVDRRGGRNEQFF	TRBV29-1	TRBJ2-1
CASSLSPLGTGELFF	TRBV5-1	TRBJ2-2